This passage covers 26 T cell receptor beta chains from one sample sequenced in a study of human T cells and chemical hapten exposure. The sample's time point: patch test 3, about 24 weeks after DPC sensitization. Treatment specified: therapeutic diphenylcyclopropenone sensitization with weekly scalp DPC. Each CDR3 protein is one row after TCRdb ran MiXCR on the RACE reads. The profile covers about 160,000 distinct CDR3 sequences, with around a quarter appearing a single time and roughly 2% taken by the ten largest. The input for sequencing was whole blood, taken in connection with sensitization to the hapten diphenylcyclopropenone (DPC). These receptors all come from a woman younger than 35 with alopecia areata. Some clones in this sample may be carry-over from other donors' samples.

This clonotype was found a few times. CDR3 amino acids: CSARDWREGPGEQFF. DNA of the CDR3: TGCAGTGCTAGAGATTGGAGGGAGGGCCCGGGTGAGCAGTTCTTC. The J gene is TRBJ2-1, the V gene TRBV20-1; 7 bases line up with TRBD2. V shed 0 bases, J shed 9 bases, and the junction held 11 bases outside the gene matches. This CDR3 comprises 15 residues. The germline CDR1 and CDR2 sequences are DFQATT and SNEGSKA (reference sequence).

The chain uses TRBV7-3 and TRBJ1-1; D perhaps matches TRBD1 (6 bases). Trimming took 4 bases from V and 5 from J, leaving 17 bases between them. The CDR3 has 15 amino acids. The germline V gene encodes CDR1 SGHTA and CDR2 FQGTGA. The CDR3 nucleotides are TGTGCCAGCAGCTCCTTGGACAGAAAGAGAACTGAAGCTTTCTTT. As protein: CASSSLDRKRTEAFF.

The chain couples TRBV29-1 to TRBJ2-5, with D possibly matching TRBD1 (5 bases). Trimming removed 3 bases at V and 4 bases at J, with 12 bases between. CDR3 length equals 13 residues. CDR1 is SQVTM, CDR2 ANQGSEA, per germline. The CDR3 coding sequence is TGCAGCGTTGAGCCAGGGTTGTTAGAGACCCAGTACTTC. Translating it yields CSVEPGLLETQYF.

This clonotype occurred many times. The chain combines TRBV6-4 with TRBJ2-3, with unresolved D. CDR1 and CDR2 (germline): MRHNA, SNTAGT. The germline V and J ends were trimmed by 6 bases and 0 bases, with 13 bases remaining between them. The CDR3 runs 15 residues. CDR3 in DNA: TGTGCCAGCAGGATGGACGATTCTAGCACAGATACGCAGTATTTT. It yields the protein CASRMDDSSTDTQYF.

As DNA, the CDR3 is TGTGCCAGCAGCCAAGCGGGCCACTCCTACGAGCAGTACTTC. As protein: CASSQAGHSYEQYF. The chain joins TRBV3-1 to TRBJ2-7; D is undetermined. Germline V lookup: CDR1 LGHDT, CDR2 YNNKEL (reference sequence). Deletions cut 1 base from V and 0 bases from J, with 7 bases between. The CDR3 sequence is 14 residues long.

The DNA for the CDR3 is TGTGCCAGCAGTTTTGGGGCCACCGGGGAGCTGTTTTTT. Amino acids: CASSFGATGELFF. The genes are TRBV27 and TRBJ2-2; tentative D call: TRBD1 (5 bases). The germline V gene encodes CDR1 MNHEY and CDR2 SMNVEV (reference sequence). V lost 3 bases to trimming and J lost 4 bases, with 6 bases between them. This CDR3 is built from 13 residues.

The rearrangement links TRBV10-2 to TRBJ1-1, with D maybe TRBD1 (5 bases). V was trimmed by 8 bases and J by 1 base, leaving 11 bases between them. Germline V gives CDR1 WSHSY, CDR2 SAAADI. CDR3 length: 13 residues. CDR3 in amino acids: CASGGFQNTEAFF. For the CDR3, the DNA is TGCGCCAGCGGGGGGTTTCAGAACACTGAAGCTTTCTTT.

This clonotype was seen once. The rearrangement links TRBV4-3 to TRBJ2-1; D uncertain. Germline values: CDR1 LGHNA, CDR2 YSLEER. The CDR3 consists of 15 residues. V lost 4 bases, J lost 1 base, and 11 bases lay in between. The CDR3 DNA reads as TGCGCCAGCAGCCGAGATCAGTCTTCCTACAATGAGCAGTTCTTC. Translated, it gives CASSRDQSSYNEQFF.

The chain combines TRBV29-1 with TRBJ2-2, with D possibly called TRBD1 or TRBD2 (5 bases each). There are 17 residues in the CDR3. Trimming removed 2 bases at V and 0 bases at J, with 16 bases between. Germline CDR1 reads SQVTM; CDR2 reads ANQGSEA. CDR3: CSVENWDGPPNTGELFF. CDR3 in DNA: TGCAGCGTTGAAAATTGGGACGGTCCCCCGAACACCGGGGAGCTGTTTTTT.

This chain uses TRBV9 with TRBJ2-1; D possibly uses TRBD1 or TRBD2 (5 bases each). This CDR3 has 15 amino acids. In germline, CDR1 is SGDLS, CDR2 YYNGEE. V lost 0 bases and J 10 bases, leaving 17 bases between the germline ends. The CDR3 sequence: CASSVGGVARGEQFF. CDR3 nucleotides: TGTGCCAGCAGCGTAGGAGGGGTGGCCCGTGGGGAGCAGTTCTTC.

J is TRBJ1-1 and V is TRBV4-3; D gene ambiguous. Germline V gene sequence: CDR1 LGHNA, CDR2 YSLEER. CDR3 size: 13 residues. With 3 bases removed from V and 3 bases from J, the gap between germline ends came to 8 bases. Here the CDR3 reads CASSHTTHTEAFF. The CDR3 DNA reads TGCGCCAGCAGCCATACGACGCACACTGAAGCTTTCTTT.

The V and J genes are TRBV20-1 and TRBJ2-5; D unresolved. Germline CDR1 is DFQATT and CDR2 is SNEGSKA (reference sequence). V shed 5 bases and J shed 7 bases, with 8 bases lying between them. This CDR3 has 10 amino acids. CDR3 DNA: TGCAGTGCTTATCGAGGGACCCAGTACTTC. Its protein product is CSAYRGTQYF.

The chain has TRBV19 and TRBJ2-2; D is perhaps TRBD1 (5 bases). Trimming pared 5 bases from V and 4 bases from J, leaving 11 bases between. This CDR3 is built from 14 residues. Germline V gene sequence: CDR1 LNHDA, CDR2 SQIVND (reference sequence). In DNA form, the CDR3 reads TGTGCCAGTAGTGTGGCAGGGTTCACCGGGGAGCTGTTTTTT. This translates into CASSVAGFTGELFF.

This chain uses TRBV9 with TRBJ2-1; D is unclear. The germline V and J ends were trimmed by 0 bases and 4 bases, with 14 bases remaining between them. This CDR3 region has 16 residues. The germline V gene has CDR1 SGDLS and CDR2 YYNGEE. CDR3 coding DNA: TGTGCCAGCAGCGTAGGTGGAACAGTATTTTACAATGAGCAGTTCTTC. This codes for CASSVGGTVFYNEQFF.

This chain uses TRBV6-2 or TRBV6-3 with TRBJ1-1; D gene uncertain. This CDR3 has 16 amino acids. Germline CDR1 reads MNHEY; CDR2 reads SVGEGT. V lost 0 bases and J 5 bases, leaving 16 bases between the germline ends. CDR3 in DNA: TGTGCCAGCAGTTACTCCCCCATGGTCCTGGGGACTGAAGCTTTCTTT. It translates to CASSYSPMVLGTEAFF.

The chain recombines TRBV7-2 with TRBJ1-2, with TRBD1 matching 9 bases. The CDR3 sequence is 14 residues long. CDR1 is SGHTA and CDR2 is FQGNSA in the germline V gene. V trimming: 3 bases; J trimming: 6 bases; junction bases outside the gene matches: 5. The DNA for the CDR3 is TGTGCCAGCAGCTTTTACAGGGGGCCGGATGGCTACACCTTC. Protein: CASSFYRGPDGYTF.

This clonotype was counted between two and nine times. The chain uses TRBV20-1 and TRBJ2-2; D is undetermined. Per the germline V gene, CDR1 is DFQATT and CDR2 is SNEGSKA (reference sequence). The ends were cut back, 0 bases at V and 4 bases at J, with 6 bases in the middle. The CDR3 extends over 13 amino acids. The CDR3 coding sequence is TGCAGTGCTAGAGACAAGTTCACCGGGGAGCTGTTTTTT. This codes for CSARDKFTGELFF.

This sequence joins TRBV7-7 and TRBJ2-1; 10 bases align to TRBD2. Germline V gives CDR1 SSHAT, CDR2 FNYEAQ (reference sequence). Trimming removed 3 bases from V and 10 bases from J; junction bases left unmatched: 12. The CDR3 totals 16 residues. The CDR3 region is CASSLGNLAGVHEQFF. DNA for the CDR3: TGTGCCAGCAGCTTGGGTAATCTAGCGGGAGTCCACGAGCAGTTCTTC. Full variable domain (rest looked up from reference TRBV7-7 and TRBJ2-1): GAGVSQSPRYKVTKRGQDVTLRCDPISSHATLYWYQQALGQGPEFLTYFNYEAQPDKSGLPSDRFSAERPEGSISTLTIQRTEQRDSAMYRCASSLGNLAGVHEQFFGPGTRLTVL.

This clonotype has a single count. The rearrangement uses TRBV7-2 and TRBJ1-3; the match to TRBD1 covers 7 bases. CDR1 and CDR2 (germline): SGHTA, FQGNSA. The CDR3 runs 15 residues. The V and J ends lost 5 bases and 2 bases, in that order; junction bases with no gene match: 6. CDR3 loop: CASSTPDRAGNTIYF. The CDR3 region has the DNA TGTGCCAGCAGCACTCCCGACAGGGCTGGAAACACCATATATTTT. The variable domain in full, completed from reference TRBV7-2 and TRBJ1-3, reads GAGVSQSPSNKVTEKGKDVELRCDPISGHTALYWYRQSLGQGLEFLIYFQGNSAPDKSGLPSDRFSAERTGGSVSTLTIQRTQQEDSAVYLCASSTPDRAGNTIYFGEGSWLTVV.

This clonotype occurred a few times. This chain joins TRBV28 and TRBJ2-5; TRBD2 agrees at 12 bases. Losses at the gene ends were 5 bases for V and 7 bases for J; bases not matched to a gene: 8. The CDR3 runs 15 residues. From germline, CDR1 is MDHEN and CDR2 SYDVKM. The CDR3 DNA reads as TGTGCCAGCAGTATGACTAGCGGGAGACTCGGGACCCAGTACTTC. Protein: CASSMTSGRLGTQYF. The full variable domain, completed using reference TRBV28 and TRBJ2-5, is DVKVTQSSRYLVKRTGEKVFLECVQDMDHENMFWYRQDPGLGLRLIYFSYDVKMKEKGDIPEGYSVSREKKERFSLILESASTNQTSMYLCASSMTSGRLGTQYFGPGTRLLVL.

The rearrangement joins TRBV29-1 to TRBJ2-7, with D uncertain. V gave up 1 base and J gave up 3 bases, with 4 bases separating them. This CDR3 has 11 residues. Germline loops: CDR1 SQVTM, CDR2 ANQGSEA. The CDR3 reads CSVEVFYEQYF. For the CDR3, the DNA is TGCAGCGTTGAAGTCTTCTACGAGCAGTACTTC.

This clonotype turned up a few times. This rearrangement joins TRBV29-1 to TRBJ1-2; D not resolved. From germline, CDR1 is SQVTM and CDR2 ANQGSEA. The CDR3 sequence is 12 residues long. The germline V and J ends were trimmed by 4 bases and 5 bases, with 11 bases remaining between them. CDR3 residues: CSVVEPPYGYTF. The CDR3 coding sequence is TGCAGCGTTGTAGAGCCTCCATATGGCTACACCTTC. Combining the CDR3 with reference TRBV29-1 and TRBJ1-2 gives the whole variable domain SAVISQKPSRDICQRGTSLTIQCQVDSQVTMMFWYRQQPGQSLTLIATANQGSEATYESGFVIDKFPISRPNLTFSTLTVSNMSPEDSSIYLCSVVEPPYGYTFGSGTRLTVV.

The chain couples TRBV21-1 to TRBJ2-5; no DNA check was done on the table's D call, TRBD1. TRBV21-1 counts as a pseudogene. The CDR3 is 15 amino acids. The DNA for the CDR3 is TGTGCCAGCAGCAGGGGGGGAGCCCCTCCTGAGACCCAGTACTTC. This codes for CASSRGGAPPETQYF.

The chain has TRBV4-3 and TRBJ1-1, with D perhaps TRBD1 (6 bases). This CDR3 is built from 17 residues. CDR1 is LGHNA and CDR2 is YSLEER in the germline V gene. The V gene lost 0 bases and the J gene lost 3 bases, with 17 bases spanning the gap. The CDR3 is CASSQELGGGLDTEAFF. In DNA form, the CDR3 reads TGCGCCAGCAGCCAAGAATTGGGGGGGGGGCTCGACACTGAAGCTTTCTTT.

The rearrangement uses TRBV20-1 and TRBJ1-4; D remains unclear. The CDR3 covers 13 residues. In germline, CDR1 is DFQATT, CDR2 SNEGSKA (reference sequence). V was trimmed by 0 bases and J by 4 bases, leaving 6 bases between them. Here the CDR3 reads CSARDSRNEKLFF. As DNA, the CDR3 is TGCAGTGCTAGAGACAGCCGTAATGAAAAACTGTTTTTT.

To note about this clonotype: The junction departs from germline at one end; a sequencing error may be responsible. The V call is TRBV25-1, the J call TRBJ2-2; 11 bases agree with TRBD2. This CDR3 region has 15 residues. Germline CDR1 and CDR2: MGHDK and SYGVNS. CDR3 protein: CASSAGTSGPGELFF. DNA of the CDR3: TGTGCCAGCAGTGCCGGGACTAGCGGTCCCGGAGAGCTGTTTTTT.